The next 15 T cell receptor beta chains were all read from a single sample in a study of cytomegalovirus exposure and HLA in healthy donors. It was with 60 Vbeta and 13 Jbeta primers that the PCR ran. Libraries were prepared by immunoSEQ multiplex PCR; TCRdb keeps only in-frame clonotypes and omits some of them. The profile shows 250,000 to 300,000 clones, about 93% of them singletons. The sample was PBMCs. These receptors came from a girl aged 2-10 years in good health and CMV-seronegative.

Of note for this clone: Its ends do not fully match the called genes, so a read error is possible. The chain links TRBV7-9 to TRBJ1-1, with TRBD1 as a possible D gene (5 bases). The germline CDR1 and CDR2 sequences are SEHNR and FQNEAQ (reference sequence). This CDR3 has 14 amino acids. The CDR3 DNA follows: TGTTCCAGCAGCTTAGAGATTGCAGGGACTGAAGCTTTCTTT. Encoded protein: CSSSLEIAGTEAFF.

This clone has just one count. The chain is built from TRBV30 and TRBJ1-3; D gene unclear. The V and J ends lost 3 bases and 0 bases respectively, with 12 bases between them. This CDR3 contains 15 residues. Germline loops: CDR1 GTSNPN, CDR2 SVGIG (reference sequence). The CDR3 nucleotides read TGTGCCTGGAGCGGCCGGGAGAGCTCTGGAAACACCATATATTTT. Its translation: CAWSGRESSGNTIYF.

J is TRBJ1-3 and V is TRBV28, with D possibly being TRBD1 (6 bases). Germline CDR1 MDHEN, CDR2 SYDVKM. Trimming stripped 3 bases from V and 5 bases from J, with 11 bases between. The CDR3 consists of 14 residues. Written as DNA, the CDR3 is TGTGCCAGCAGTTTGGCAGGGGATCGAAACACCATATATTTT. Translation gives CASSLAGDRNTIYF.

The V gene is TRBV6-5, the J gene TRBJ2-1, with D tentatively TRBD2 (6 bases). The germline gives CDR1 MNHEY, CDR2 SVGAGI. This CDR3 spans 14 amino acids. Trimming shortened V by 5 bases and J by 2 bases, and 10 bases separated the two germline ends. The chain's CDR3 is CASSLDYTYNEQFF. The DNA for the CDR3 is TGTGCCAGCAGTCTGGACTATACCTACAATGAGCAGTTCTTC.

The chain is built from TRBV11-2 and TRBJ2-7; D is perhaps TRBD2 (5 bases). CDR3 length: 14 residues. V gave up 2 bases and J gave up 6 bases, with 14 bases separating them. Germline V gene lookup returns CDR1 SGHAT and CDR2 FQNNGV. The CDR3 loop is CASSLSRDGLEQYF. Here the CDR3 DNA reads TGTGCCAGCAGCTTAAGTCGGGATGGGCTCGAGCAGTACTTC.

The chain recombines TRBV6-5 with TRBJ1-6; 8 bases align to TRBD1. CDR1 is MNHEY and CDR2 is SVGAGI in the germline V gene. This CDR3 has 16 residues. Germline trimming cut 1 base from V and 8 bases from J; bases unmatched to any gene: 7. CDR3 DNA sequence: TGTGCCAGCAGTTACTGGTGGGACAGGAAGGATTCACCCCTCCACTTT. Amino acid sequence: CASSYWWDRKDSPLHF.

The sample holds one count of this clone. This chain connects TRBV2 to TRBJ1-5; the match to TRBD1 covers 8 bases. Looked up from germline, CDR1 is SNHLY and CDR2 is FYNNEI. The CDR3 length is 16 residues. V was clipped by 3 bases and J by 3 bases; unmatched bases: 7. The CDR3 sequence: CASSESGRGPNQPQHF. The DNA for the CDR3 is TGTGCCAGCAGTGAGTCGGGCAGGGGGCCCAATCAGCCCCAGCATTTT.

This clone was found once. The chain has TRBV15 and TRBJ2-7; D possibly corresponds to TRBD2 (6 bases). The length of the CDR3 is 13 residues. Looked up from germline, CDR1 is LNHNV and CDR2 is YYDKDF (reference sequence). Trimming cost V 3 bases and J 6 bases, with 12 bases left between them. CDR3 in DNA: TGTGCCACCAGCAGCACTCTGGGGGGCGAGCAGTACTTC. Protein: CATSSTLGGEQYF.

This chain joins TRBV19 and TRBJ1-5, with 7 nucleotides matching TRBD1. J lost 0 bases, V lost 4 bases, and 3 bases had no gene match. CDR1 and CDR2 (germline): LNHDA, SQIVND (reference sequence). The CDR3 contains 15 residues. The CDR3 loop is CASSTGQNSNQPQHF. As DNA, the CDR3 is TGTGCCAGTAGTACGGGACAGAATAGCAATCAGCCCCAGCATTTT. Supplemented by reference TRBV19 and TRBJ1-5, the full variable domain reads DGGITQSPKYLFRKEGQNVTLSCEQNLNHDAMYWYRQDPGQGLRLIYYSQIVNDFQKGDIAEGYSVSREKKESFPLTVTSAQKNPTAFYLCASSTGQNSNQPQHFGDGTRLSIL.

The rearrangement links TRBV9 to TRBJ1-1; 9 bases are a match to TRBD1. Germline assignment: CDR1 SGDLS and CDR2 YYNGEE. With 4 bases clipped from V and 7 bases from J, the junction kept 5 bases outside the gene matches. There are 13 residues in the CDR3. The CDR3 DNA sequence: TGTGCCAGCAGCCTGGGACAGGGAGGTGAAGCTTTCTTT. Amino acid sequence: CASSLGQGGEAFF.

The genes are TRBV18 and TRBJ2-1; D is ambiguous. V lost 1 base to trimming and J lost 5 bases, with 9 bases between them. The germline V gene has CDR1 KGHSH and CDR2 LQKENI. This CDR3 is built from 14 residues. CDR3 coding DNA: TGTGCCAGCTCACCACGAGAGCCAAACAATGAGCAGTTCTTC. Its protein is CASSPREPNNEQFF.

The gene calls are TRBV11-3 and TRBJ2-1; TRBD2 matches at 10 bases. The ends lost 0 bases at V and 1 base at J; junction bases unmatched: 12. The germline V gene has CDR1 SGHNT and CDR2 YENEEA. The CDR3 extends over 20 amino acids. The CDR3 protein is CASSLEFRLAGDQSYNEQFF. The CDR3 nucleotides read TGTGCCAGCAGCTTAGAGTTTAGGCTAGCGGGGGACCAATCCTACAATGAGCAGTTCTTC.

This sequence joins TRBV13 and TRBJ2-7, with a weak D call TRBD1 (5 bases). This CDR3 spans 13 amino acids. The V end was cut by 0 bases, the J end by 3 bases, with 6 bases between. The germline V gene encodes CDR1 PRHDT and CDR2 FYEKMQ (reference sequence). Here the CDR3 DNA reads TGTGCCAGCAGCTTAGGAAGGGGCTACGAGCAGTACTTC. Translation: CASSLGRGYEQYF.

The CDR3 reads CASRIEILNTEAFF. CDR3 DNA sequence: TGTGCCAGCAGAATAGAGATTTTGAACACTGAAGCTTTCTTT. This chain connects TRBV6-6 to TRBJ1-1, with D hard to call. Germline V CDR1 and CDR2: MNHNY, SVGAGI (reference sequence). Between the trimmed V and J ends, which lost 6 bases and 0 bases, there was a span of 11 bases. The CDR3 has 14 residues.

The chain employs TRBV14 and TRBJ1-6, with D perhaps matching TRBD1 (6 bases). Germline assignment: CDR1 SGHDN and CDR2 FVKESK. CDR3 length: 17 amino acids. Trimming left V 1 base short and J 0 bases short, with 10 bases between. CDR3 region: CASSQVQGSSYNSPLHF. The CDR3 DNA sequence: TGTGCCAGCAGCCAAGTTCAGGGGAGCTCCTATAATTCACCCCTCCACTTT.